Presented here are 20 T cell receptor beta chains from one specimen sequenced in a study of technical replicates of blood from a few donors. Assay used: immunoSEQ multiplex PCR; TCRdb lists only in-frame clones, some missing. The sample includes around 84,000 clones, approximately 97% seen only once; the top ten take around 0.18%. The sample was T cells isolated from PBMCs. These receptors came from a human donor in good health.

V usage is TRBV7-9 and J usage is TRBJ1-5; D unclear. CDR1 SEHNR and CDR2 FQNEAQ come from the germline V gene (reference sequence). The CDR3 is made up of 15 amino acids. Trimming left V 6 bases short and J 7 bases short, with 19 bases between. DNA for the CDR3: TGTGCCAGCAGTTCCGGGGTGCTAGAGAGGCAGCCCCAGCATTTT. Translating it yields CASSSGVLERQPQHF.

The gene calls are TRBV11-2 and TRBJ2-7; D not certain. The CDR3 has 13 residues. V lost 4 bases and J lost 4, with 11 bases in between. The germline CDR1 and CDR2 sequences are SGHAT and FQNNGV. CDR3 nucleotides: TGTGCCAGCAGCTCCACCCCACAGTACGAGCAGTACTTC. Its protein is CASSSTPQYEQYF.

V and J are TRBV27 and TRBJ1-4; 7 bases are shared with TRBD1. V gave up 5 bases and J gave up 7 bases; unmatched junction bases: 22. The V gene's germline CDR1 is MNHEY and CDR2 SMNVEV (reference sequence). The CDR3 has 19 residues. The CDR3 DNA reads TGTGCCAGCAGTAGGAAGGGTCAAATACAGGGGCTCGACTTTGAAAAACTGTTTTTT. As protein: CASSRKGQIQGLDFEKLFF.

The chain combines TRBV9 with TRBJ2-2; D not certain. CDR1 is SGDLS and CDR2 is YYNGEE in the germline V gene. The CDR3 spans 15 residues. Trimming removed 0 bases at V and 6 bases at J, with 12 bases between. CDR3 loop: CASSVGGSTPGELFF. The CDR3 nucleotides read TGTGCCAGCAGCGTAGGAGGTAGCACACCCGGGGAGCTGTTTTTT.

The chain employs TRBV5-1 and TRBJ2-7; possible D gene TRBD2, 5 bases. The CDR3 length is 12 residues. The germline V gene has CDR1 SGHRS and CDR2 YFSETQ. The ends were cut back, 2 bases at V and 4 bases at J, with 7 bases in the middle. The CDR3 loop reads CASSFGEYEQYF. DNA for the CDR3: TGCGCCAGCAGCTTTGGGGAGTACGAGCAGTACTTC.

The chain is built from TRBV9 and TRBJ1-3, with D unclear. This CDR3 contains 15 residues. The V end lost 4 bases, the J end lost 0 bases, and 11 bases lay between the germline ends. Looked up from germline, CDR1 is SGDLS and CDR2 is YYNGEE. CDR3 in DNA: TGTGCCAGCAGCCCGACTCCTTCCTCTGGAAACACCATATATTTT. It codes for CASSPTPSSGNTIYF.

V usage is TRBV7-8 and J usage is TRBJ1-2; 10 bases are a match to TRBD1. With V trimmed by 2 bases and J by 4 bases, 10 bases remained unmatched. The CDR3 contains 17 residues. CDR1 is SGHVS and CDR2 is FQNEAQ in the germline V gene. This CDR3 reads CASSLSGQGSHSYGYTF. CDR3 DNA: TGTGCCAGCAGCTTATCGGGACAGGGGTCCCACTCCTATGGCTACACCTTC.

The J gene is TRBJ2-4, the V gene TRBV20-1; maybe TRBD2 (5 bases). Germline V gene sequence: CDR1 DFQATT, CDR2 SNEGSKA (reference sequence). CDR3 length: 10 amino acids. CDR3 in DNA: TGCAGCTTCATTTTGGGAGATGAGTACTTC. Translation: CSFILGDEYF.

The rearrangement joins TRBV15 to TRBJ2-3; 7 positions agree with TRBD2. In germline, CDR1 is LNHNV, CDR2 YYDKDF (reference sequence). The CDR3 is 15 amino acids. Unmatched junction bases numbered 7, after V lost 1 base and J lost 6 bases. CDR3 nucleotide sequence: TGTGCCACCAGCAGAGTCAGCGGGAAATACGATACGCAGTATTTT. This codes for CATSRVSGKYDTQYF.

This clone occurred once. The V and J genes are TRBV15 and TRBJ2-6; TRBD1 aligns across 7 bases. Trimming cost V 5 bases and J 0 bases; bases outside gene matches: 10. This CDR3 has 18 residues. The germline V gene encodes CDR1 LNHNV and CDR2 YYDKDF (reference sequence). CDR3 loop: CATSPSPGGISGANVLTF. The CDR3 DNA follows: TGTGCCACCAGCCCATCCCCAGGGGGAATCTCTGGGGCCAACGTCCTGACTTTC.

The chain has TRBV5-1 and TRBJ2-5; 7 nucleotides align to TRBD1. J gave up 5 bases and V 0 bases, and 4 bases lay outside the gene matches. CDR1 SGHRS and CDR2 YFSETQ come from the germline V gene. The CDR3 sequence is 14 residues long. CDR3 DNA: TGCGCCAGCAGCTTGGAGGGGGCTAGGGAGACCCAGTACTTC. Its translation is CASSLEGARETQYF.

This clone was recorded only once. J is TRBJ1-2 and V is TRBV5-1; TRBD1 matches at 12 bases. Germline CDR1 is SGHRS and CDR2 is YFSETQ. With 3 bases clipped from V and 8 bases from J, the junction kept 11 bases outside the gene matches. The CDR3 is made up of 16 amino acids. The CDR3 here is CASSSPPGQGARGYTF. In DNA form, the CDR3 reads TGCGCCAGCAGCTCCCCTCCGGGACAGGGGGCGCGAGGCTACACCTTC. The entire variable domain, with the rest obtained from reference TRBV5-1 and TRBJ1-2, is as follows: KAGVTQTPRYLIKTRGQQVTLSCSPISGHRSVSWYQQTPGQGLQFLFEYFSETQRNKGNFPGRFSGRQFSNSRSEMNVSTLELGDSALYLCASSSPPGQGARGYTFGSGTRLTVV.

J is TRBJ1-1 and V is TRBV5-1; possibly TRBD1 for D (6 bases). V was pared by 4 bases and J by 0 bases, with 10 bases between. The V gene's germline CDR1 is SGHRS and CDR2 YFSETQ. This CDR3 is 14 amino acids long. The CDR3 sequence is CASSLQGMNTEAFF. CDR3 sequence (DNA): TGCGCCAGCAGCCTGCAGGGGATGAACACTGAAGCTTTCTTT.

This chain connects TRBV6-1 to TRBJ1-2; TRBD1 agrees at 7 bases. The CDR3 runs to 14 residues. V shed 10 bases, J shed 4 bases, and the junction held 12 bases outside the gene matches. The germline gives CDR1 MNHNS, CDR2 SASEGT. The CDR3: CATRTGQLFYGYTF. Here the CDR3 DNA reads TGTGCCACGAGAACGGGACAGCTATTCTATGGCTACACCTTC.

The chain joins TRBV2 to TRBJ2-1; TRBD1 agrees at 8 bases. J lost 7 bases, V lost 6 bases, and 11 bases had no gene match. Germline values: CDR1 SNHLY, CDR2 FYNNEI. The CDR3 sequence is 15 residues long. This CDR3 reads CASRKMTGVLNEQFF. CDR3 nucleotide sequence: TGTGCCAGCAGAAAGATGACAGGGGTGCTGAATGAGCAGTTCTTC.

This sequence joins TRBV5-1 and TRBJ2-7, with a possible D match to TRBD2 (5 bases). The V gene's germline CDR1 is SGHRS and CDR2 YFSETQ. The CDR3 covers 15 residues. V was clipped by 2 bases and J by 0 bases, with 12 bases between them. The CDR3 nucleotides read TGCGCCAGCAGCTTCAGCGGAGATAGCTCCTACGAGCAGTACTTC. Translating gives CASSFSGDSSYEQYF.

The V call is TRBV5-1, the J call TRBJ2-7; 9 bases are a match to TRBD1. V shed 4 bases and J 0 bases; nucleotides not matched to a gene: 11. The CDR3 covers 17 residues. Looked up from germline, CDR1 is SGHRS and CDR2 is YFSETQ. CDR3 amino acids: CASSGGTGIGNSYEQYF. Here the CDR3 DNA reads TGCGCCAGCAGCGGGGGGACAGGGATTGGGAACTCCTACGAGCAGTACTTC.

The chain links TRBV29-1 to TRBJ2-5, with 7 bases fitting TRBD2. The CDR3 spans 15 residues. Looked up from germline, CDR1 is SQVTM and CDR2 is ANQGSEA. Unmatched junction bases numbered 8, after V lost 3 bases and J lost 1 base. The CDR3 loop is CSVDIREAFQETQYF. Here the CDR3 DNA reads TGCAGCGTTGATATTCGGGAGGCTTTCCAAGAGACCCAGTACTTC. The full variable domain, its missing parts supplied by reference TRBV29-1 and TRBJ2-5, is SAVISQKPSRDICQRGTSLTIQCQVDSQVTMMFWYRQQPGQSLTLIATANQGSEATYESGFVIDKFPISRPNLTFSTLTVSNMSPEDSSIYLCSVDIREAFQETQYFGPGTRLLVL.

This rearrangement joins TRBV7-2 to TRBJ1-4; 9 positions match TRBD1. Germline V gene data show CDR1 as SGHTA and CDR2 as FQGNSA. The CDR3 spans 15 residues. V lost 5 bases to trimming and J lost 14 bases; unmatched junction nucleotides: 15. CDR3 amino acids: CASSLRGQGVGVLFF. For the CDR3, the DNA is TGTGCCAGCAGCCTTCGGGGACAGGGAGTGGGTGTGCTGTTTTTT.

This clone is a singleton in its sample. CDR3 sequence reads: CASSQDQGSGNTIYF. CDR3 nucleotides: TGCGCCAGCAGCCAAGATCAGGGTTCTGGAAACACCATATATTTT. This rearrangement joins TRBV4-1 to TRBJ1-3, with D maybe TRBD1 (5 bases). Germline V lookup: CDR1 MGHRA, CDR2 YSYEKL. The V end lost 0 bases, the J end lost 1 base, and 7 bases lay between the germline ends. The CDR3 is 15 amino acids.